This entry lists 27 T cell receptor beta chains sequenced from one sample in a study of CD8 T cells in ankylosing spondylitis. Study-wide points: Among TCR beta sequences, a motif of fewer than 10 highly homologous variants appeared characteristic of ankylosing spondylitis blood.

No cognate antigen is known for these TCRs. TCRdb recomputed calls from the 5' RACE reads with MiXCR, one row per CDR3 protein. The sample consists of hundreds of thousands of distinct CDR3 sequences, approximately 10% of them appearing once. The sequenced sample consisted of blood, either unsorted or a sorted T cell fraction (not recorded which). The receptors originated from a male donor with ankylosing spondylitis.

DNA for the CDR3: TGCGCCAGCAGCTTGGTCGGGGGTACAGGGAAATACGAGCAGTACTTC. It encodes CASSLVGGTGKYEQYF. This chain connects TRBV5-1 to TRBJ2-7, with D perhaps matching TRBD1 or TRBD2 (6 bases each). Trimming took off 0 bases at V and 4 bases at J, with 17 bases between the two ends. This CDR3 region has 16 residues. In germline, CDR1 is SGHRS, CDR2 YFSETQ.

The chain has TRBV5-1 and TRBJ1-6; D is perhaps TRBD1 (5 bases). CDR3 length: 17 residues. The V end was cut by 0 bases, the J end by 9 bases, with 19 bases between. Per the germline V gene, CDR1 is SGHRS and CDR2 is YFSETQ. The CDR3 coding sequence is TGCGCCAGCAGCTTGGGGGACCCTCTGAGGGAGGGTTCACCCCTCCACTTT. Its translation is CASSLGDPLREGSPLHF.

There are a few counts of this clonotype. J is TRBJ2-1 and V is TRBV24-1; a possible D gene is TRBD2 (5 bases). Germline V gene sequence: CDR1 KGHDR, CDR2 SFDVKD. Trimming shortened V by 1 base and J by 11 bases, and 14 bases separated the two germline ends. This CDR3 has 14 residues. The CDR3 sequence is CATSDLSVSGKQFF. The CDR3, as DNA: TGTGCCACCAGTGATTTAAGCGTCTCCGGGAAGCAGTTCTTC.

The rearrangement links TRBV6-5 to TRBJ1-6; D perhaps matches TRBD1 (6 bases). Trimming stripped 2 bases from V and 8 bases from J, with 13 bases between. CDR1 is MNHEY, CDR2 SVGAGI, per germline. This CDR3 has 15 amino acids. In nucleotides, the CDR3 is TGTGCCAGCAGTTACGAAGTCAGGGGATATTCACCCCTCCACTTT. This codes for CASSYEVRGYSPLHF.

This clonotype has a handful of counts. The J gene is TRBJ2-6, the V gene TRBV4-2; D possibly matches TRBD1 or TRBD2 (6 bases each). The CDR3 length is 19 residues. From germline, CDR1 is LGHNA and CDR2 YNFKEQ. Trimming removed 2 bases at V and 0 bases at J, with 17 bases between. The CDR3 DNA reads TGTGCCAGCAGCCAAATTTTGGGGGGCGTTGTCTCTGGGGCCAACGTCCTGACTTTC. Translation: CASSQILGGVVSGANVLTF.

The rearrangement links TRBV28 to TRBJ2-2; D may be TRBD2 (6 bases). The CDR3 extends over 19 amino acids. V lost 3 bases, J lost 1 base, and 21 bases lay in between. Germline V gene data show CDR1 as MDHEN and CDR2 as SYDVKM. The CDR3 nucleotides read TGTGCCAGCAGTTTCTGGACTAATGCCCGAAGGAGGAACACCGGGGAGCTGTTTTTT. This encodes CASSFWTNARRRNTGELFF.

There are a few counts of this clonotype. V usage is TRBV3-1 and J usage is TRBJ2-5, with D tentatively TRBD2 (5 bases). Germline V CDR1 and CDR2: LGHDT, YNNKEL (reference sequence). Deletions cut 6 bases from V and 5 bases from J, with 13 bases between. The CDR3 spans 13 residues. The DNA for the CDR3 is TGTGCCAGCAGTCTGGACTTACGGGAGACCCAGTACTTC. It encodes CASSLDLRETQYF.

The chain carries TRBV20-1 and TRBJ1-2, with D possibly being TRBD1 (6 bases). Germline lookup yields CDR1 DFQATT and CDR2 SNEGSKA (reference sequence). The CDR3 is made up of 13 amino acids. V lost 1 base to trimming and J lost 3 bases, with 9 bases between them. The chain's CDR3 is CSARAGGDYGYTF. In nucleotides, the CDR3 is TGCAGTGCTAGAGCTGGGGGCGACTATGGCTACACCTTC.

The CDR3 DNA reads TGTGCCAGCAGCTCTGGACAGGGAGCGTTTTGGAAGCAGTTCTTC. The encoded protein is CASSSGQGAFWKQFF. The chain uses TRBV11-1 and TRBJ2-1; TRBD1 matches at 8 bases. The germline CDR1 and CDR2 sequences are SGHAT and FQDESV (reference sequence). The CDR3 totals 15 residues. Trimming at V came to 4 bases and at J to 11 bases, leaving 13 bases not matched to a gene.

Only a few counts were recorded for this clonotype. The J gene is TRBJ1-1, the V gene TRBV29-1; TRBD1 aligns across 12 bases. This CDR3 is 13 amino acids long. Unmatched junction bases numbered 9, after V lost 3 bases and J lost 13 bases. The germline CDR1 and CDR2 sequences are SQVTM and ANQGSEA. The CDR3 sequence: CSVERDRGLSLFF. The CDR3 DNA is TGCAGCGTTGAGAGGGACAGGGGGCTTAGTCTTTTCTTT.

This clonotype was seen a handful of times. The chain carries TRBV20-1 and TRBJ2-7; D tentatively fits TRBD1 or TRBD2 (5 bases each). Trimming removed 3 bases from V and 1 base from J, with 10 bases in between. The germline CDR1 and CDR2 sequences are DFQATT and SNEGSKA (reference sequence). CDR3 length: 13 residues. The CDR3 DNA sequence: TGCAGTGCTAGGAGGGACGCTTCCTACGAGCAGTACTTC. As protein: CSARRDASYEQYF.

This clonotype was seen more than once but under ten times. This rearrangement joins TRBV6-5 to TRBJ1-1; D call uncertain. Germline loops: CDR1 MNHEY, CDR2 SVGAGI. The V end lost 2 bases, the J end lost 7 bases, and 11 bases lay between the germline ends. CDR3 length equals 13 residues. The CDR3 DNA follows: TGTGCCAGCAGTTACGTGGTAGGCCGTGAAGCTTTCTTT. It codes for CASSYVVGREAFF.

This clonotype was picked up a small number of times. The V gene is TRBV20-1, the J gene TRBJ1-1; D not resolved. CDR3 length: 13 amino acids. Deletions cut 6 bases from V and 6 bases from J, with 17 bases between. Germline V gives CDR1 DFQATT, CDR2 SNEGSKA (reference sequence). The CDR3 bases are TGCAGTGCGAGTCTTTCTTGGTACGCTGAAGCTTTCTTT. Translating it yields CSASLSWYAEAFF.

This clonotype was observed at least ten times. J is TRBJ2-1 and V is TRBV29-1; 13 nucleotides line up with TRBD2. Trimming cost V 5 bases and J 9 bases; bases outside gene matches: 4. The CDR3 consists of 13 residues. The V gene's germline CDR1 is SQVTM and CDR2 ANQGSEA. In DNA form, the CDR3 reads TGCAGCGTTTTAAGACTAGCGGGAGGTGAGCAGTTCTTC. Translation gives CSVLRLAGGEQFF.

The chain uses TRBV7-2 and TRBJ1-4; D remains ambiguous. Germline values: CDR1 SGHTA, CDR2 FQGNSA. CDR3 size: 15 residues. The V end was cut by 4 bases, the J end by 5 bases, with 14 bases between. The CDR3 DNA reads TGTGCCAGCAGCTCCGCTCGGTGGGCCAATGAAAAACTGTTTTTT. It translates to CASSSARWANEKLFF.

V usage is TRBV7-2 and J usage is TRBJ1-2; D unclear. V shed 6 bases and J shed 5 bases, with 10 bases lying between them. The CDR3 contains 12 residues. In germline, CDR1 is SGHTA, CDR2 FQGNSA. The CDR3 region is CASSARLYGYTF. CDR3 bases: TGTGCCAGCAGTGCACGGTTATATGGCTACACCTTC.

This clonotype was seen a handful of times. J is TRBJ2-2 and V is TRBV6-2 or TRBV6-3; 8 nucleotides line up with TRBD1. Per germline, CDR1 MNHEY and CDR2 SVGEGT. This CDR3 is built from 21 residues. The V gene end was trimmed by 5 bases and the J gene end by 0 bases; junction bases not matched to a gene: 20. CDR3 sequence (DNA): TGTGCCAGCAGTACTATACCCCGGTTCGACGGACAGGGTGCGAACACCGGGGAGCTGTTTTTT. Translating gives CASSTIPRFDGQGANTGELFF.

The rearrangement uses TRBV5-4 and TRBJ1-5; maybe TRBD1 (6 bases). This CDR3 comprises 14 residues. Trimming stripped 3 bases from V and 4 bases from J, with 11 bases between. The germline gives CDR1 SGHNT, CDR2 YYREEE (reference sequence). The CDR3 loop reads CASSYSGTNQPQHF. Written as DNA, the CDR3 is TGTGCCAGCAGCTATTCAGGGACAAATCAGCCCCAGCATTTT.

V gene TRBV7-2 combines with J gene TRBJ1-5; maybe TRBD1 (6 bases). The V gene's germline CDR1 is SGHTA and CDR2 FQGNSA. The CDR3 has 13 amino acids. The V gene lost 5 bases and the J gene lost 5 bases, with 10 bases spanning the gap. CDR3 loop: CASSTHRDQPQHF. The DNA for the CDR3 is TGTGCCAGCAGCACCCACAGGGATCAGCCCCAGCATTTT.

The gene calls are TRBV5-1 and TRBJ1-6, with a weak D call TRBD1 (5 bases). The CDR3 totals 16 residues. V lost 6 bases and J lost 10, with 23 bases in between. Germline V lookup: CDR1 SGHRS, CDR2 YFSETQ. The CDR3 bases are TGCGCCAGCACCAGCATTTTTTGGGGCTTTAACTCACCCCTCCACTTT. Translating gives CASTSIFWGFNSPLHF.

This clonotype showed up many times. The genes are TRBV11-2 and TRBJ2-1; 7 bases fit TRBD2. Trimming took 3 bases from V and 8 from J; bases not matched to a gene: 19. From germline, CDR1 is SGHAT and CDR2 FQNNGV. The CDR3 contains 18 residues. The CDR3 loop is CASSFLPPFVGRVYEQFF. The DNA of the CDR3 is TGTGCCAGCAGCTTTCTCCCCCCATTTGTGGGGAGGGTCTATGAGCAGTTCTTC.

This clonotype has only a few counts. The chain uses TRBV4-2 and TRBJ1-4, with TRBD1 as a possible D gene (5 bases). Trimming shortened V by 0 bases and J by 7 bases, and 21 bases separated the two germline ends. Germline loops: CDR1 LGHNA, CDR2 YNFKEQ. CDR3 length equals 18 residues. CDR3 coding DNA: TGTGCCAGCAGCCAAGATTGGCAGGGTCGGCATGGGGCTGAAAAACTGTTTTTT. Translating gives CASSQDWQGRHGAEKLFF.

The chain joins TRBV6-1 to TRBJ2-1; TRBD2 matches at 7 bases. Germline trimming cut 8 bases from V and 4 bases from J; bases unmatched to any gene: 8. Per germline, CDR1 MNHNS and CDR2 SASEGT. The CDR3 consists of 14 residues. The CDR3 here is CASGYRLAYNEQFF. DNA for the CDR3: TGTGCCAGCGGCTATAGACTAGCATACAATGAGCAGTTCTTC.

This clonotype showed up many times. The chain uses TRBV7-2 and TRBJ2-3; D ambiguous. The CDR3 contains 14 residues. In germline, CDR1 is SGHTA, CDR2 FQGNSA. Trimming pared 5 bases from V and 4 bases from J, leaving 13 bases between. The chain's CDR3 is CASSPLRSADTQYF. Written as DNA, the CDR3 is TGTGCCAGCAGCCCCCTCCGGAGCGCAGATACGCAGTATTTT.

This clonotype was recorded a few times. V gene TRBV5-1 combines with J gene TRBJ1-4; TRBD1 is a possible D gene (6 bases). The CDR3 is 14 amino acids. Looked up from germline, CDR1 is SGHRS and CDR2 is YFSETQ. V lost 4 bases and J lost 8, with 15 bases in between. Here the CDR3 DNA reads TGCGCCAGCAGCCCAGGGGCTGAAGGAGAAAAACTGTTTTTT. Translated: CASSPGAEGEKLFF.

The rearrangement uses TRBV11-2 and TRBJ2-3; D is possibly TRBD2 (6 bases). The CDR3 is 16 residues long. Germline V gives CDR1 SGHAT, CDR2 FQNNGV. The V end was cut by 4 bases, the J end by 0 bases, with 14 bases between. CDR3 sequence: CASSSFTSLSTDTQYF. CDR3 nucleotide sequence: TGTGCCAGCAGCTCATTTACTAGCTTGAGCACAGATACGCAGTATTTT.

This clonotype was detected a few times. V and J are TRBV6-5 and TRBJ2-7; no firm D call. V was pared by 2 bases and J by 2 bases, with 13 bases between. The CDR3 has 15 residues. Germline lookup yields CDR1 MNHEY and CDR2 SVGAGI. The CDR3 sequence is CASSYRRAFPYEQYF. The CDR3 coding sequence is TGTGCCAGCAGTTACCGTAGGGCCTTTCCCTACGAGCAGTACTTC.